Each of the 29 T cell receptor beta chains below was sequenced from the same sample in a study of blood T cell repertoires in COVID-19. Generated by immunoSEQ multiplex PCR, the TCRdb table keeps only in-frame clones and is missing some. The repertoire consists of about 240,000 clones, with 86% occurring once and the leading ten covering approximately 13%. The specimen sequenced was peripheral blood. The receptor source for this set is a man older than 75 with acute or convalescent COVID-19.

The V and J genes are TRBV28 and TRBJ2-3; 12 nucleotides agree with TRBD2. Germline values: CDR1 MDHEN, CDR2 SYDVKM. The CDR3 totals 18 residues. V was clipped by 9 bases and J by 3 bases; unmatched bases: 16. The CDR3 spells CASCPTRLAGVRTDTQYF. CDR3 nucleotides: TGTGCCAGTTGCCCCACTCGACTAGCGGGAGTACGGACAGATACGCAGTATTTT.

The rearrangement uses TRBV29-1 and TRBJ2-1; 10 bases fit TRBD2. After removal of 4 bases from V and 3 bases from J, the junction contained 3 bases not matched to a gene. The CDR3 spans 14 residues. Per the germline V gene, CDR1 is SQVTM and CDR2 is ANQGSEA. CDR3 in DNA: TGCAGCGTTGCTGAGCGGGAGGGCTACAATGAGCAGTTCTTC. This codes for CSVAEREGYNEQFF.

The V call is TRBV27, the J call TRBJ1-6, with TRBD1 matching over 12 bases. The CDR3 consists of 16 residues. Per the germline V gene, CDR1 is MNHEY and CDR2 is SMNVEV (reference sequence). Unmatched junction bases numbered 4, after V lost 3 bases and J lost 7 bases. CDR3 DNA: TGTGCCAGCAGTTTGTCGGGACAGGGGGCAAATTCACCCCTCCACTTT. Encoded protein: CASSLSGQGANSPLHF.

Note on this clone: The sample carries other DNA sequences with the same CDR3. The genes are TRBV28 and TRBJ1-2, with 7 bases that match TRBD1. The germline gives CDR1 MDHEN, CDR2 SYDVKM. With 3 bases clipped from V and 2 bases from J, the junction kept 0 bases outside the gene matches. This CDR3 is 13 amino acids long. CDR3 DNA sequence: TGTGCCAGCAGTTTGGGACAGAACTATGGCTACACCTTC. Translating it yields CASSLGQNYGYTF.

The CDR3 here is CASRIRTGGGQETQYF. CDR3 in DNA: TGTGCCAGCAGGATACGGACAGGGGGGGGACAAGAGACCCAGTACTTC. The V gene is TRBV5-4, the J gene TRBJ2-5; 10 positions agree with TRBD1. V lost 5 bases and J lost 2; bases outside the gene matches: 9. The CDR3 has 16 residues. Germline lookup yields CDR1 SGHNT and CDR2 YYREEE (reference sequence). The complete variable domain, with remaining parts taken from reference TRBV5-4 and TRBJ2-5, reads ETGVTQSPTHLIKTRGQQVTLRCSSQSGHNTVSWYQQALGQGPQFIFQYYREEENGRGNFPPRFSGLQFPNYSSELNVNALELDDSALYLCASRIRTGGGQETQYFGPGTRLLVL.

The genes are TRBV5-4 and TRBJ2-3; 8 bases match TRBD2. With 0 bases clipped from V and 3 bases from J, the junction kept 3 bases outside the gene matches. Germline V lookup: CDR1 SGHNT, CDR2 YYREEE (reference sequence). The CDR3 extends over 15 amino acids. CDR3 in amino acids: CASSLEGLGTDTQYF. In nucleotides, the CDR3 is TGTGCCAGCAGCTTGGAGGGACTAGGAACAGATACGCAGTATTTT.

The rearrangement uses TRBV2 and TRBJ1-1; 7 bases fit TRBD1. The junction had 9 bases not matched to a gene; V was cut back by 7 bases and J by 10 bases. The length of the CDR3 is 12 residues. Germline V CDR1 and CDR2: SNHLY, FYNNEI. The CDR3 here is CASTTGAGRAFF. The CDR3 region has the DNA TGTGCCAGCACCACAGGGGCTGGCCGAGCTTTCTTT.

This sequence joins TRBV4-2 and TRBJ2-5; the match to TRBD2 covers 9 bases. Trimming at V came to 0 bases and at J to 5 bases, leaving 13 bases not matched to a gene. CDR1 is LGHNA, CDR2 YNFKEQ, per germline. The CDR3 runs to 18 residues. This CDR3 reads CASSQDIRGASGTETQYF. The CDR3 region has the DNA TGTGCCAGCAGCCAAGATATTCGGGGGGCTAGCGGGACGGAGACCCAGTACTTC.

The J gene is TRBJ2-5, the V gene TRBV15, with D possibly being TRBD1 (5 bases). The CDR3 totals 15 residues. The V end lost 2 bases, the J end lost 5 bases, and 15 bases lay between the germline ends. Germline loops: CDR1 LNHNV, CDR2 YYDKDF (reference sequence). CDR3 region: CATSRSGNPGETQYF. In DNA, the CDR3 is TGTGCCACCAGCAGATCAGGGAACCCAGGGGAGACCCAGTACTTC.

This CDR3 reads CASSQDTDLNTEAFF. CDR3 nucleotide sequence: TGCGCCAGCAGCCAAGATACAGACCTGAACACTGAAGCTTTCTTT. The J gene is TRBJ1-1, the V gene TRBV4-1, with D unclear. Germline lookup yields CDR1 MGHRA and CDR2 YSYEKL. V was cut by 0 bases and J by 0 bases, with 8 bases left in between. This CDR3 region has 15 residues.

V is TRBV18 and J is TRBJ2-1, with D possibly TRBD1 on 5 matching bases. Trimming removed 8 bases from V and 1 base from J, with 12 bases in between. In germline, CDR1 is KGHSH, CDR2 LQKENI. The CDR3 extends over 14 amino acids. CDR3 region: CASPGRGSYNEQFF. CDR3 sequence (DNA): TGTGCCAGCCCCGGAAGGGGTTCCTACAATGAGCAGTTCTTC.

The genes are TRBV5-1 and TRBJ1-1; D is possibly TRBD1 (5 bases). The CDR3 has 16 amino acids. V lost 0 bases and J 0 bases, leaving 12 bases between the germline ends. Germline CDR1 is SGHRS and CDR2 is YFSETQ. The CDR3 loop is CASSLGQGKMNTEAFF. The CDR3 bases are TGCGCCAGCAGCTTGGGCCAGGGCAAGATGAACACTGAAGCTTTCTTT.

The CDR3 DNA sequence: TGTGCCAGCAGCCCCGCAGGCGATAATTCACCCCTCCACTTT. This gives the protein CASSPAGDNSPLHF. The chain links TRBV5-5 to TRBJ1-6; D is uncertain. Germline V gene lookup returns CDR1 SGHKS and CDR2 YYEKEE (reference sequence). This CDR3 has 14 amino acids. Trimming left V 4 bases short and J 5 bases short, with 10 bases between.

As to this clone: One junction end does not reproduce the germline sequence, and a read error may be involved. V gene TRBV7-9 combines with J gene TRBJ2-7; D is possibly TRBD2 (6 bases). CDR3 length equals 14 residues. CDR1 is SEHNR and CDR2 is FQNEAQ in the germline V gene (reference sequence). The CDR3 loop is CASSLIGASGEQHF. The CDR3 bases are TGTGCCAGCAGCTTAATCGGGGCCTCGGGGGAGCAGCACTTC.

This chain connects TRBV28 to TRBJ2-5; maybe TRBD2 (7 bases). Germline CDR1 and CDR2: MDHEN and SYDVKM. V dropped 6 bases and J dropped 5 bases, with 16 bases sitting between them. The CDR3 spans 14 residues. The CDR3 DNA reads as TGTGCCAGCAGCGAAATACAGGGAGGGGAGACCCAGTACTTC. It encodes CASSEIQGGETQYF.

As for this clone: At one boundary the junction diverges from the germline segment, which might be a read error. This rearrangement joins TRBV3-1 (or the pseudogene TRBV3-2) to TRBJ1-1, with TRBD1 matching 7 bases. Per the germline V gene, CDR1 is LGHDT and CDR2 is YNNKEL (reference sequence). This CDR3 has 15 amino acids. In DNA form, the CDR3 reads TGTGCCAGCAGTCAAGCAGGGGGACGGAACACTGAAGCTTTCTTT. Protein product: CASSQAGGRNTEAFF.

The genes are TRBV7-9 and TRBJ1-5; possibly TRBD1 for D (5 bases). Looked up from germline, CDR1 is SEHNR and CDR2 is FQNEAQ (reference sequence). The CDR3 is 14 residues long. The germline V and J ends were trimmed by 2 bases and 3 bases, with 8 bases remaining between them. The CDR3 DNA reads TGTGCCAGCAGCTTACAGGGCAACAATCAGCCCCAGCATTTT. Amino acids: CASSLQGNNQPQHF.

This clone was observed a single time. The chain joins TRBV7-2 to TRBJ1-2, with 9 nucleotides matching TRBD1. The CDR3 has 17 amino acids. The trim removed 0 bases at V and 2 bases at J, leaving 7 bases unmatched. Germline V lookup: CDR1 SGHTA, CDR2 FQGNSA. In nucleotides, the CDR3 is TGTGCCAGCAGCTTAGCTCCGGGACAGGGTATCAACTATGGCTACACCTTC. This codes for CASSLAPGQGINYGYTF.

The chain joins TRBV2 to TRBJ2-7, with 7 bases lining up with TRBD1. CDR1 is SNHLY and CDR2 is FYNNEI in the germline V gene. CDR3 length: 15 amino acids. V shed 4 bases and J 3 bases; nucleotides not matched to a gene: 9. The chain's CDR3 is CASSAQSGQFYEQYF. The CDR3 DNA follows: TGTGCCAGCAGTGCCCAGTCGGGACAGTTCTACGAGCAGTACTTC.

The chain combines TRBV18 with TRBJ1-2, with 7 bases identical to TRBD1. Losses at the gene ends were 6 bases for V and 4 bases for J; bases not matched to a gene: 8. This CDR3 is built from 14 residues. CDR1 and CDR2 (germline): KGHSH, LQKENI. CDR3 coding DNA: TGTGCCAGCTCCCGACCCGGGGACAGCTATGGCTACACCTTC. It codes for CASSRPGDSYGYTF.

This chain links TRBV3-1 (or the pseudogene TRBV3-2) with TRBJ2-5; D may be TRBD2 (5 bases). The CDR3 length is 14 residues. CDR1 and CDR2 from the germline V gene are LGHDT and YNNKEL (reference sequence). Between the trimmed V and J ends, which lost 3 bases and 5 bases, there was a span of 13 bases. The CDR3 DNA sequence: TGTGCCAGCAGCCACCGGGCCGGGGAGGAGACCCAGTACTTC. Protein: CASSHRAGEETQYF.

The CDR3 sequence is CASSHGPLLANSYNEQFF. CDR3 nucleotides: TGTGCCAGCAGCCACGGTCCCTTACTAGCGAACTCCTACAATGAGCAGTTCTTC. This rearrangement joins TRBV3-1 (or the pseudogene TRBV3-2) to TRBJ2-1; 7 positions agree with TRBD2. The CDR3 consists of 18 residues. The V and J ends lost 3 bases and 0 bases, in that order; junction bases with no gene match: 11. Per germline, CDR1 LGHDT and CDR2 YNNKEL (reference sequence).

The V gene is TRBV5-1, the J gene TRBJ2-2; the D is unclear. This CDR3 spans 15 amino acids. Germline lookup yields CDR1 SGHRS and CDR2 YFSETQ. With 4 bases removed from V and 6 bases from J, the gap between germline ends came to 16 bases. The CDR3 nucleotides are TGCGCCAGCAGCACCCCCGCAACAGTCTCCGGGGAGCTGTTTTTT. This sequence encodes CASSTPATVSGELFF.

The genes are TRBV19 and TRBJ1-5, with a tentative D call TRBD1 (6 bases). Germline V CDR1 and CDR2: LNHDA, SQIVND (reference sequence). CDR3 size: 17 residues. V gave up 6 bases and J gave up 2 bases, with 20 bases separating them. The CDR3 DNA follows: TGTGCCAGTAGATACTCGACAGGCTCGAGGGGCAATCAGCCCCAGCATTTT. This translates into CASRYSTGSRGNQPQHF.

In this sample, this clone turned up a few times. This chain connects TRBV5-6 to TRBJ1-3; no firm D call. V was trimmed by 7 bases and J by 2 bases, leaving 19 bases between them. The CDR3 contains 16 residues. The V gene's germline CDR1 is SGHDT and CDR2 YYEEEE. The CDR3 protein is CASGLETSHAGNTIYF. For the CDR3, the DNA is TGTGCCAGCGGACTAGAGACCTCACATGCTGGAAACACCATATATTTT.

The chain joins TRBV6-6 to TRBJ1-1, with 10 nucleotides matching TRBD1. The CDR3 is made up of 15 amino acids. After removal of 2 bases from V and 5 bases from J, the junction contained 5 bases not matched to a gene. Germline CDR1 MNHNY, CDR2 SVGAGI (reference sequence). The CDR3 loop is CASSYGQGVSTEAFF. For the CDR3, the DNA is TGTGCCAGCAGTTACGGACAGGGGGTTTCAACTGAAGCTTTCTTT.

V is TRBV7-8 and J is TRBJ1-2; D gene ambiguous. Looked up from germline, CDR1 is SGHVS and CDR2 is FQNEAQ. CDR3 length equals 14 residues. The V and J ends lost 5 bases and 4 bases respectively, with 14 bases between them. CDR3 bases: TGTGCCAGCAGCCCCCAAGGAGGGCTCTATGGCTACACCTTC. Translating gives CASSPQGGLYGYTF.

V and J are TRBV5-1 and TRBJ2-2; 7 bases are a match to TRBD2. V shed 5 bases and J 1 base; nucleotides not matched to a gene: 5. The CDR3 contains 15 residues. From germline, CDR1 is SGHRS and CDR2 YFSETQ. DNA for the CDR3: TGCGCCAGCAGGCCTAGCGGATTGAACACCGGGGAGCTGTTTTTT. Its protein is CASRPSGLNTGELFF.

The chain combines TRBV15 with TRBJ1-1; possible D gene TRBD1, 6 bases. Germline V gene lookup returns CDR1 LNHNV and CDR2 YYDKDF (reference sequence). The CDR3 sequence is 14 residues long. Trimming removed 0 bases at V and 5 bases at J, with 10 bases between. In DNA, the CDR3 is TGTGCCACCAGCAGAGATCTTCAGGGGACTGAAGCTTTCTTT. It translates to CATSRDLQGTEAFF.